This T cell receptor beta chain was profiled in a study of T cell repertoires in cytomegalovirus infection. Study-level background: From public TCR beta signatures came an indication of both CMV infection and matching HLA type. Findings and caveats of the study: Dominating the ex vivo response were TCR beta clonotypes that were CMV-specific and HLA-C-restricted. Carriers of CMV and the relevant HLA type were discriminated by public TCR beta frequency.

This clonotype showed up many times. What it recognizes is unknown. TCRdb independently ran MiXCR on the reads; one entry per CDR3 protein. The sample has 150,000 to 200,000 distinct CDR3 sequences; roughly 14% are singletons. The germline V gene has CDR1 LNHDA and CDR2 SQIVND (reference sequence). V was pared by 0 bases and J by 5 bases, with 16 bases between. This CDR3 region has 16 residues. This clonotype was obtained from a human donor in good health (CMV status not recorded). Some clones in this sample may be carry-over from other donors' samples. The chain is built from TRBV19 and TRBJ1-1, with D hard to call. The sequencing input was PBMCs. CDR3 residues: CASSIEPLRIGTEAFF. Here the CDR3 DNA reads TGTGCCAGTAGTATAGAACCGCTTCGGATTGGTACTGAAGCTTTCTTT.